This T cell receptor (beta chain) was identified during a study of T cell repertoires in cytomegalovirus infection. This clonotype was counted at least ten times. The antigen is undetermined. The CDR3 contains 15 residues. Germline lookup yields CDR1 SGHTA and CDR2 FQGNSA. The ends lost 5 bases at V and 2 bases at J; junction bases unmatched: 1. MiXCR, run by TCRdb on the reads, gives a single entry per CDR3 protein. The sample records around 570,000 distinct CDR3 sequences, almost 40% being singletons. The input for sequencing was cultured PBMCs, taken from culture after CMV antigen stimulation. The receptor's source is a human donor in good health (CMV status not recorded). Some clones in this sample may be carry-over from other donors' samples. The chain joins TRBV7-2 to TRBJ2-1; 12 bases are a match to TRBD2. CDR3 in DNA: TGTGCCAGCAGCACTAGCGGGGGGCCCTACAATGAGCAGTTCTTC. It codes for CASSTSGGPYNEQFF.